These T cell receptor beta chains were read from a single sample in a study of blood T cells in healthy people across ages. TCRdb re-analysed the 5' RACE reads in MiXCR, keeping a single row per CDR3 protein. In the table there are more than 650,000 distinct CDR3 sequences, over 20% of which are singletons. The sample was blood. These receptors were obtained from a man between 65 and 85 years old in good health. The CDR3 runs from the conserved cysteine through the conserved F or W. The D gene is left open where the match is weak. Only some rows state a clone size, as once, few, many or a class for expanded clones.

cdr3_nt,cdr3_aa,cdr3_length,v_call,j_call,clone_size,d_call
TGCGCCAGCACTCCAGGGAGCTCCTACGAGCAGTACTTC,CASTPGSSYEQYF,13,TRBV5-1,TRBJ2-7,few,-
TGCAGCGTGGTCTCCCAACGCGGGGGTAATGAAAAACTGTTTTTT,CSVVSQRGGNEKLFF,15,TRBV29-1,TRBJ1-4,few,-
TGTGCCAGTAGTATCGGGACCAACCGGGCCGGGGAGCTGTTTTTT,CASSIGTNRAGELFF,15,TRBV19,TRBJ2-2,-,-
TGTGCCAGCAGCCAGTTTCTGAGTGTGACCCAGTACTTC,CASSQFLSVTQYF,13,TRBV3-1,TRBJ2-5,once,-
TGTGCCAGCAGTTACTCGCCCCCTGGGCAGGGGCGCAAGGAGACCCAGTACTTC,CASSYSPPGQGRKETQYF,18,TRBV6-5,TRBJ2-5,-,-
TGTGCCAGCAGCGTAGGGCTAGCGGGGGGTCTCAAAGCGCAGTACTTC,CASSVGLAGGLKAQYF,16,TRBV9,TRBJ2-7,few,TRBD2
TGCGCCAGCAGCCGGGGGCCAACAGGGGCTCTGTTGATTTTGGAGACCCAGTACTTC,CASSRGPTGALLILETQYF,19,TRBV5-1,TRBJ2-5,few,-
TGTGCCAGCAGTGAGACTGAAAACTATGGCTACACCTTC,CASSETENYGYTF,13,TRBV2,TRBJ1-2,few,-
TGTGCCAGCAGCTTGATGTCGTATTTTGGGGACAGAAGCGTTGATGGCTACACCTTC,CASSLMSYFGDRSVDGYTF,19,TRBV5-8,TRBJ1-2,many,TRBD1
TGTGCCAGCAGTCCCGGGACGGGTCTTTACGAGCAGTACTTC,CASSPGTGLYEQYF,14,TRBV6-6,TRBJ2-7,-,-
TGTGCCAGCACCCCTCCAGGAGGGAACACTGAAGCTTTCTTT,CASTPPGGNTEAFF,14,TRBV28,TRBJ1-1,-,-
TGTGCCAGCACGAAAGGGGACGTTCCAAATCAGCCCCAGCATTTT,CASTKGDVPNQPQHF,15,TRBV5-5,TRBJ1-5,-,-
TGCAGCGTTGGGGTCGATCCCCCAGTTGGAGGCTACACCTTC,CSVGVDPPVGGYTF,14,TRBV29-1,TRBJ1-2,many,-
TGTGCCAGCGATCGCGGACCCTATGGCTACACCTTC,CASDRGPYGYTF,12,TRBV28,TRBJ1-2,few,-
TGTGCCAGCAGCAAAGAGCGGGAGGGTCATGAGCAGTTCTTC,CASSKEREGHEQFF,14,TRBV21-1,TRBJ2-1,-,-
TGCAGTGCTAGAGATGGGGCCAACGTCCTGACTTTC,CSARDGANVLTF,12,TRBV20-1,TRBJ2-6,once,-
TGTGCCAGCAGTTACTCGAACTACGAGCAGTACTTC,CASSYSNYEQYF,12,TRBV6-6,TRBJ2-7,-,-
TGTGCCAGCAGTTACCCGCCCTGGGGGTCCTACAATGAGCAGTTCTTC,CASSYPPWGSYNEQFF,16,TRBV6-8,TRBJ2-1,few,-
TGCGCCAGCAGCAGGGGACAGGAAAAAGAGACCCAGTACTTC,CASSRGQEKETQYF,14,TRBV5-1,TRBJ2-5,-,TRBD1
TGTGCCAGCAGCTCCCATTGGAGGAAGAACACTGAAGCTTTCTTT,CASSSHWRKNTEAFF,15,TRBV6-1,TRBJ1-1,few,-
TGTGCCTGGAGGGGGACAGGGGCCTACGAGCAGTACTTC,CAWRGTGAYEQYF,13,TRBV30,TRBJ2-7,once,TRBD1
TGTGCCAGCAGCTTCCTCGGCGGGACGAGCTCCTACAATGAGCAGTTCTTC,CASSFLGGTSSYNEQFF,17,TRBV7-9,TRBJ2-1,once,-
TGTGCCAGCAGTTCCGAGACCCATGAGCAGTTCTTC,CASSSETHEQFF,12,TRBV7-6,TRBJ2-1,-,-
TGTGCCATCAGCCCGAACGGGGCGAGCTCCTACAATGAGCAGTTCTTC,CAISPNGASSYNEQFF,16,TRBV10-3,TRBJ2-1,few,-
TGTGCCAGCAGCCGGACCCATGAAAAACTGTTTTTT,CASSRTHEKLFF,12,TRBV12-3/TRBV12-4,TRBJ1-4,-,-
TGTGCCATCAGCCTCGGAGGCACTGAAGCTTTCTTT,CAISLGGTEAFF,12,TRBV10-3,TRBJ1-1,-,-
TGTGCCAGCAGTACGACAGGCTCTGGTACTCAGCCCCAGCATTTT,CASSTTGSGTQPQHF,15,TRBV12-3/TRBV12-4,TRBJ1-5,few,-
TGTGCCAGCAGCTTAGAGGCGGGGGGCGTAGGTGGCTACACCTTC,CASSLEAGGVGGYTF,15,TRBV7-8,TRBJ1-2,few,-
TGTGCCAGCAGTTTTGCAGACAGGTTGATTTACGAGCAGTACTTC,CASSFADRLIYEQYF,15,TRBV28,TRBJ2-7,few,-
TGCAGTGCTAGAGATCCTGGCCAGGGGGGGGGGTTTGAGCAGTTCTTC,CSARDPGQGGGFEQFF,16,TRBV20-1,TRBJ2-1,-,-
TGCGCCAGCGGGGGGGCTGACACCGGGGAGCTGTTTTTT,CASGGADTGELFF,13,TRBV5-1,TRBJ2-2,-,-
TGCAGCGTTGAAGATTGGAATATCCCCTCTGGAAACACCATATATTTT,CSVEDWNIPSGNTIYF,16,TRBV29-1,TRBJ1-3,few,-
TGTGCCAGCAGCTCGACAGGGTTAAGGACTGAAGCTTTCTTT,CASSSTGLRTEAFF,14,TRBV7-2,TRBJ1-1,few,TRBD1
TGTGCCAGCAGCGTGACGTCGGTTACTGAGCAGTTCTTC,CASSVTSVTEQFF,13,TRBV9,TRBJ2-1,-,-
TGCGCCAGCAGCTTCGACAGTTTCTCCTACGAGCAGTACTTC,CASSFDSFSYEQYF,14,TRBV5-1,TRBJ2-7,-,-
TGCAGTGCTAGTGGCACAGTTCCCGCAGATACGCAGTATTTT,CSASGTVPADTQYF,14,TRBV20-1,TRBJ2-3,few,-
TGTGCCAGCAGCCGTCGCGCCGGCACAGATACGCAGTATTTT,CASSRRAGTDTQYF,14,TRBV12-3/TRBV12-4,TRBJ2-3,many,-
TGTGCCAGCAGCCGCCAGTCGACCAAAAACATTCAGTACTTC,CASSRQSTKNIQYF,14,TRBV5-6,TRBJ2-4,-,-
TGTGCCAGCAGCCCTCTTTTCGGGGAAGAGGCCCAGTACTTC,CASSPLFGEEAQYF,14,TRBV12-3/TRBV12-4,TRBJ2-7,few,-
TGCGCCAGCAGTGAGTCAGTAGCGGGGTCCTACAATGAGCAGTTCTTC,CASSESVAGSYNEQFF,16,TRBV10-1,TRBJ2-1,-,TRBD2
TGCAGTGCCCCTGGAGCGGGAACCAACACTGAAGCTTTCTTT,CSAPGAGTNTEAFF,14,TRBV20-1,TRBJ1-1,-,-
TGCAGTGCTTACCCTCAAGAGACCCAGTACTTC,CSAYPQETQYF,11,TRBV20-1,TRBJ2-5,-,-
TGTGCCAGCAGCCAAGCTACCGGACGAAATCAGCCCCAGCATTTT,CASSQATGRNQPQHF,15,TRBV3-1,TRBJ1-5,-,-
TGCAGTACTAGTCTTTCGCAGCGGGGGGGCAATGAGCAGTTCTTC,CSTSLSQRGGNEQFF,15,TRBV20-1,TRBJ2-1,-,TRBD2
TGTGCCAGCAGCTCCCGGAATGATGGGAACAATGAGCAGTTCTTC,CASSSRNDGNNEQFF,15,TRBV7-2,TRBJ2-1,many,-